The 14 T cell receptor beta chains listed next were all sequenced from one sample in a study of cytomegalovirus exposure and HLA in healthy donors. It was with 60 Vbeta and 13 Jbeta primers that the PCR ran. The repertoire was sequenced with immunoSEQ multiplex PCR; TCRdb's copy has only in-frame clones and lacks some. The sample shows 35,000 to 45,000 clones, and 2.5% to 3.5% sits with its ten largest clones. Sequencing was performed on PBMCs. The receptors originated from a woman aged 30 to 39 in good health and CMV-seropositive.

This chain connects TRBV7-9 to TRBJ1-2, with D unclear. Germline assignment: CDR1 SEHNR and CDR2 FQNEAQ (reference sequence). The CDR3 length is 15 residues. Trimming pared 3 bases from V and 3 bases from J, leaving 14 bases between. CDR3 coding DNA: TGTGCCAGCAGCTTTGGCGAGGGTACCTACTATGGCTACACCTTC. This encodes CASSFGEGTYYGYTF.

In regard to this clone: The junction and the germline gene differ at one end; a read error may be behind it. The genes are TRBV4-1 and TRBJ2-7, with D perhaps TRBD1 (6 bases). Germline CDR1 is MGHRA and CDR2 is YSYEKL. This CDR3 comprises 15 residues. The CDR3 DNA is TGCGCCAGCAGCAAAGACTTCAGGGGCCCCTACGAGCAGTACTTC. It is translated as CASSKDFRGPYEQYF.

The chain links TRBV6-4 to TRBJ2-1; 10 bases agree with TRBD1. V lost 2 bases to trimming and J lost 9 bases; unmatched junction nucleotides: 7. Germline V gene data show CDR1 as MRHNA and CDR2 as SNTAGT. There are 15 residues in the CDR3. The CDR3 protein is CASSDGDRGSREQFF. Written as DNA, the CDR3 is TGTGCCAGCAGTGACGGGGACAGGGGATCCCGTGAGCAGTTCTTC.

The V and J genes are TRBV5-1 and TRBJ1-4; TRBD1 matches at 9 bases. Germline CDR1 reads SGHRS; CDR2 reads YFSETQ. The CDR3 runs to 14 residues. Germline trimming cut 4 bases from V and 6 bases from J; bases unmatched to any gene: 4. The CDR3 reads CASSQDRGDEKLFF. The DNA of the CDR3 is TGCGCCAGCAGCCAGGACAGGGGAGATGAAAAACTGTTTTTT.

The gene calls are TRBV2 and TRBJ2-7; TRBD1 matches at 7 bases. Trimming at V came to 6 bases and at J to 2 bases, leaving 7 bases not matched to a gene. CDR1 is SNHLY and CDR2 is FYNNEI in the germline V gene. CDR3 length: 14 residues. Written as DNA, the CDR3 is TGTGCCAGCAGAACGGACAGGCGGACCTACGAGCAGTACTTC. Translating it yields CASRTDRRTYEQYF. The full variable domain, its missing parts supplied by reference TRBV2 and TRBJ2-7, is EPEVTQTPSHQVTQMGQEVILRCVPISNHLYFYWYRQILGQKVEFLVSFYNNEISEKSEIFDDQFSVERPDGSNFTLKIRSTKLEDSAMYFCASRTDRRTYEQYFGPGTRLTVT.

The chain couples TRBV6-1 to TRBJ1-6, with a possible D match to TRBD1 (6 bases). The V end was cut by 1 base, the J end by 8 bases, with 15 bases between. The CDR3 covers 16 residues. CDR1 is MNHNS, CDR2 SASEGT, per germline. As DNA, the CDR3 is TGTGCCAGCAGTGAAGAGGGGGGGGCAGGAGATTCACCCCTCCACTTT. Its translation: CASSEEGGAGDSPLHF.

The chain is built from TRBV5-1 and TRBJ2-2, with TRBD1 matching 7 bases. In germline, CDR1 is SGHRS, CDR2 YFSETQ. Trimming took 6 bases from V and 5 from J; bases not matched to a gene: 10. The CDR3 has 15 amino acids. CDR3 coding DNA: TGCGCCAGCACACTACGACAGGGTATAACCGGGGAGCTGTTTTTT. It is translated as CASTLRQGITGELFF.

V is TRBV2 and J is TRBJ1-4, with 8 bases fitting TRBD1. The CDR3 length is 14 residues. The germline V gene encodes CDR1 SNHLY and CDR2 FYNNEI. V lost 8 bases to trimming and J lost 3 bases; unmatched junction nucleotides: 5. CDR3 sequence: CASCPQGANEKLFF. The CDR3 coding sequence is TGTGCCAGCTGCCCACAGGGGGCTAATGAAAAACTGTTTTTT.

The V and J genes are TRBV6-4 and TRBJ1-6, with D uncertain. The germline V and J ends were trimmed by 3 bases and 0 bases, with 6 bases remaining between them. The CDR3 sequence is 15 residues long. Germline assignment: CDR1 MRHNA and CDR2 SNTAGT. The CDR3 loop is CASSETSSYNSPLHF. CDR3 nucleotide sequence: TGTGCCAGCAGTGAAACGAGCTCCTATAATTCACCCCTCCACTTT.

The chain employs TRBV28 and TRBJ1-1; 8 bases are shared with TRBD1. V was clipped by 4 bases and J by 5 bases; unmatched bases: 9. The germline V gene encodes CDR1 MDHEN and CDR2 SYDVKM. The CDR3 length is 15 residues. The CDR3 reads CASSSPDRETTEAFF. DNA for the CDR3: TGTGCCAGCAGTTCCCCGGACAGGGAAACAACTGAAGCTTTCTTT.

The chain carries TRBV5-1 and TRBJ2-6; TRBD1 matches at 9 bases. This CDR3 region has 17 residues. Germline assignment: CDR1 SGHRS and CDR2 YFSETQ. J was trimmed by 4 bases and V by 3 bases; bases with no gene match: 8. CDR3 bases: TGCGCCAGCAGCTCCGGGACAGGGCTAGCAGGGGCCAACGTCCTGACTTTC. Protein product: CASSSGTGLAGANVLTF.

This chain joins TRBV28 and TRBJ2-3; 8 nucleotides match TRBD2. The ends lost 5 bases at V and 2 bases at J; junction bases unmatched: 9. CDR3 length equals 16 residues. The germline V gene encodes CDR1 MDHEN and CDR2 SYDVKM. CDR3: CASSPPPGGTTDTQYF. The CDR3 coding sequence is TGTGCCAGCAGTCCCCCCCCGGGGGGGACCACAGATACGCAGTATTTT.

The V call is TRBV6-5, the J call TRBJ1-1; the match to TRBD1 covers 7 bases. J was trimmed by 5 bases and V by 3 bases; bases with no gene match: 9. The CDR3 extends over 15 amino acids. Germline V gene data show CDR1 as MNHEY and CDR2 as SVGAGI. DNA for the CDR3: TGTGCCAGCAGTTATCATGCCAGGGGGTGGACTGAAGCTTTCTTT. It translates to CASSYHARGWTEAFF.

The V call is TRBV5-6, the J call TRBJ2-5; D perhaps matches TRBD1 (5 bases). The CDR3 spans 14 residues. CDR1 is SGHDT, CDR2 YYEEEE, per germline. V lost 2 bases to trimming and J lost 5 bases, with 13 bases between them. The CDR3 sequence: CASSFGHSRETQYF. CDR3 sequence (DNA): TGTGCCAGCAGCTTCGGACACTCCCGGGAGACCCAGTACTTC. The full variable domain, rest sourced from reference TRBV5-6 and TRBJ2-5, is DAGVTQSPTHLIKTRGQQVTLRCSPKSGHDTVSWYQQALGQGPQFIFQYYEEEERQRGNFPDRFSGHQFPNYSSELNVNALLLGDSALYLCASSFGHSRETQYFGPGTRLLVL.